These 2 T cell receptor beta chains were sequenced from one sample in a study of beta chain features in type 1 diabetes. Study conclusions and caveats: All four CD4+ subsets of Type 1 diabetes patients contained TCRB CDR3s that were moderately but significantly shorter.

The whole isolated RNA underwent reverse transcription, so sequencing captured expressed TCRB transcripts. Clones were read by immunoSEQ multiplex PCR, and TCRdb kept only the in-frame ones, dropping some. The sample lists some 700,000 clones, roughly 13% occurring once. These receptors lack a known antigen. The sequencing input was naive CD4+ T cells from blood. All receptors derive from a man in his late teens or twenties with type 1 diabetes.

This clone showed up just a few times. V is TRBV7-9 and J is TRBJ1-1; D is uncertain. There are 13 residues in the CDR3. Per germline, CDR1 SEHNR and CDR2 FQNEAQ (reference sequence). V was clipped by 1 base and J by 6 bases, with 9 bases between them. CDR3 in DNA: TGTGCCAGCAGCTTAGAGGCAGCTGCTGAAGCTTTCTTT. Its translation is CASSLEAAAEAFF.

This clone turned up a few times. The chain carries TRBV6-5 and TRBJ2-3; 7 bases fit TRBD2. CDR1 is MNHEY, CDR2 SVGAGI, per germline. V trimming: 7 bases; J trimming: 2 bases; junction bases outside the gene matches: 6. There are 14 residues in the CDR3. This CDR3 reads CASKRAGNTDTQYF. CDR3 bases: TGTGCCAGCAAGAGAGCGGGGAACACAGATACGCAGTATTTT.